The clone carrying this TCR beta chain occurred many times. Primers used in a second PCR of roughly 6 to 11 cycles were a sample-barcoded 5' primer and a J-beta primer mix. Each TCR beta cDNA got a 12-nucleotide random molecular identifier. One entry per CDR3 protein results from TCRdb running MiXCR on the 5' RACE reads. There are approximately 600,000 distinct CDR3 sequences in the sample; approximately 59% occur only once, and more than 35% lies in the top ten. V gave up 0 bases and J gave up 4 bases, with 9 bases separating them. CDR1 and CDR2 (germline): LNHNV, YYDKDF (reference sequence). The length of the CDR3 is 14 residues. The data derive from a study of blood T cells in healthy people across ages. Study-level information: About one barcoded TCR beta cDNA was captured per two T cells.

Peripheral blood was drawn, 7.5 to 10 milliliters per donor. The extraction recovered at least 5.5 micrograms of total RNA per sample. This receptor was taken from a man aged 60 to 75 in good health. The source material was blood. The chain couples TRBV15 to TRBJ2-5, with D possibly being TRBD2 (7 bases). The chain's CDR3 is CATSRDRGAETQYF. The CDR3 region has the DNA TGTGCCACCAGCAGAGATCGGGGGGCAGAGACCCAGTACTTC.